What follows are 17 T cell receptor beta chains derived from one specimen sequenced in a study of cytomegalovirus exposure and HLA in healthy donors. This PCR relied on a set of 60 Vbeta primers and 13 Jbeta primers. Assay: immunoSEQ multiplex PCR; the TCRdb copy retains only in-frame clones and omits some. The table records about 170,000 clones, around 62% of them present only once. The specimen sequenced was PBMCs. The receptors stem from a man in his forties or fifties in good health and CMV-seronegative.

Details on this clone: The sample carries other DNA sequences with the same CDR3. The CDR3 coding sequence is TGTGCCAGCTCACCATCTGGTGGGAGCTACGAGCAGTACTTC. Its translation: CASSPSGGSYEQYF. The chain carries TRBV18 and TRBJ2-7, with a weak D call TRBD2 (5 bases). CDR3 length: 14 residues. The V gene lost 2 bases and the J gene lost 3 bases, with 11 bases spanning the gap. Germline V gene data show CDR1 as KGHSH and CDR2 as LQKENI.

The chain combines TRBV2 with TRBJ1-5, with D hard to call. Per the germline V gene, CDR1 is SNHLY and CDR2 is FYNNEI. The CDR3 is made up of 15 amino acids. Trimming took 3 bases from V and 3 from J, leaving 12 bases between them. CDR3 nucleotides: TGTGCCAGCAGTGAGTCAGTATTCGACAATCAGCCCCAGCATTTT. Protein sequence: CASSESVFDNQPQHF.

The chain joins TRBV2 to TRBJ2-2; 7 bases fit TRBD1. Germline V gene data show CDR1 as SNHLY and CDR2 as FYNNEI. The length of the CDR3 is 13 residues. V shed 8 bases, J shed 0 bases, and the junction held 0 bases outside the gene matches. The CDR3 here is CASGQANTGELFF. The CDR3 DNA reads as TGTGCCAGCGGACAGGCGAACACCGGGGAGCTGTTTTTT.

J is TRBJ2-5 and V is TRBV5-1; the match to TRBD1 covers 7 bases. Germline assignment: CDR1 SGHRS and CDR2 YFSETQ. Trimming at V came to 4 bases and at J to 6 bases, leaving 9 bases not matched to a gene. This CDR3 has 14 amino acids. The CDR3 spells CASSRDRVQKTQYF. The CDR3 nucleotides read TGCGCCAGCAGCCGGGACAGAGTACAAAAGACCCAGTACTTC.

Only a few counts were recorded for this clone. At one end, the junction sequence differs from germline, possibly due to a read error. The rearrangement uses TRBV7-9 and TRBJ1-5, with unresolved D. Germline loops: CDR1 SEHNR, CDR2 FQNEAQ (reference sequence). This CDR3 region has 13 residues. The CDR3 is CSSSLLADQPQHF. CDR3 in DNA: TGTTCCAGCAGCTTACTGGCGGATCAGCCCCAGCATTTT.

The chain has TRBV7-2 and TRBJ1-1; D may be TRBD1 (6 bases). CDR3 length: 14 residues. Germline CDR1 is SGHTA and CDR2 is FQGNSA. V was pared by 5 bases and J by 7 bases, with 17 bases between. CDR3: CASSLPRGGSEAFF. CDR3 DNA sequence: TGTGCCAGCAGCCTACCCCGGGGGGGCAGTGAAGCTTTCTTT.

This clone was seen a handful of times. The chain recombines TRBV7-8 with TRBJ2-5, with D tentatively TRBD1 (6 bases). Trimming removed 1 base at V and 2 bases at J, with 8 bases between. Germline V CDR1 and CDR2: SGHVS, FQNEAQ. The CDR3 sequence is 14 residues long. The CDR3 spells CASSLEDRQETQYF. CDR3 DNA sequence: TGTGCCAGCAGCTTAGAGGACAGACAAGAGACCCAGTACTTC.

This clone was detected a few times. The rearrangement uses TRBV29-1 and TRBJ2-2, with 12 bases lining up with TRBD2. The V gene end was trimmed by 7 bases and the J gene end by 1 base; junction bases not matched to a gene: 10. The germline V gene encodes CDR1 SQVTM and CDR2 ANQGSEA. CDR3 length equals 17 residues. CDR3 loop: CSAYLTSGRGNTGELFF. The CDR3 region has the DNA TGCAGCGCATACCTGACTAGCGGGAGAGGGAACACCGGGGAGCTGTTTTTT.

This clone has a handful of counts. This chain joins TRBV28 and TRBJ1-1; D ambiguous. CDR1 MDHEN and CDR2 SYDVKM come from the germline V gene. V lost 6 bases to trimming and J lost 5 bases, with 13 bases between them. This CDR3 region has 13 residues. CDR3 bases: TGTGCCAGCAGGCGCCTCACGGGAACTGAAGCTTTCTTT. Translated, it gives CASRRLTGTEAFF.

This clone was recorded a few times. J is TRBJ1-2 and V is TRBV19, with D maybe TRBD1 (5 bases). The CDR3 runs to 13 residues. Germline V gene data show CDR1 as LNHDA and CDR2 as SQIVND (reference sequence). V dropped 1 base and J dropped 8 bases, with 11 bases sitting between them. The CDR3 DNA follows: TGTGCCAGTAGTATAGCCGACAGCTCGGGCTACACCTTC. Its protein product is CASSIADSSGYTF.

The table lists this clone with a few counts. This specimen includes other DNA sequences encoding the same CDR3. The V call is TRBV4-2, the J call TRBJ2-7, with 7 bases identical to TRBD2. This CDR3 has 14 amino acids. With V trimmed by 1 base and J by 1 base, 1 base remained unmatched. Per germline, CDR1 LGHNA and CDR2 YNFKEQ. This CDR3 reads CASSQAGGSYEQYF. CDR3 DNA sequence: TGTGCCAGCAGCCAAGCCGGGGGGTCCTACGAGCAGTACTTC.

The chain combines TRBV19 with TRBJ2-2; D is perhaps TRBD1 (7 bases). Germline CDR1 and CDR2: LNHDA and SQIVND (reference sequence). Deletions cut 8 bases from V and 7 bases from J, with 17 bases between. The CDR3 is made up of 14 amino acids. The CDR3 DNA follows: TGTGCCAGTGGCCCCAGGGGGGCGGGCGGGGAGCTGTTTTTT. Protein product: CASGPRGAGGELFF.

The chain uses TRBV27 and TRBJ2-5; 7 bases align to TRBD1. The J call may be incorrect, as the DNA end agrees better with TRBJ2-7. The length of the CDR3 is 14 residues. Germline assignment: CDR1 MNHEY and CDR2 SMNVEV (reference sequence). The CDR3 reads CASGERDRAYEQYF. CDR3 DNA sequence: TGTGCCAGCGGGGAACGGGACAGAGCCTACGAGCAGTACTTC.

The chain joins TRBV10-3 to TRBJ2-3, with TRBD2 matching over 7 bases. This CDR3 is 15 amino acids long. Trimming removed 2 bases from V and 1 base from J; junction bases left unmatched: 3. CDR1 and CDR2 (germline): ENHRY, SYGVKD. The CDR3 loop reads CAISEGLDGTDTQYF. CDR3 in DNA: TGTGCCATCAGTGAGGGACTAGACGGCACAGATACGCAGTATTTT.

The chain carries TRBV19 and TRBJ2-1; D is uncertain. The CDR3 runs to 12 residues. Trimming cost V 3 bases and J 9 bases, with 9 bases left between them. Germline lookup yields CDR1 LNHDA and CDR2 SQIVND (reference sequence). In DNA, the CDR3 is TGTGCCAGTAGTATGCCCCCGGGTGAGCAGTTCTTC. It encodes CASSMPPGEQFF.

The CDR3 loop is CASSLGQGAGGELFF. In DNA, the CDR3 is TGTGCCAGCAGCTTGGGACAGGGGGCCGGCGGGGAGCTGTTTTTT. V is TRBV7-6 and J is TRBJ2-2; TRBD1 agrees at 12 bases. The V and J ends lost 3 bases and 7 bases, in that order; junction bases with no gene match: 3. The CDR3 runs to 15 residues. Germline loops: CDR1 SGHVS, CDR2 FNYEAQ.

The rearrangement joins TRBV18 to TRBJ2-7, with 13 bases lining up with TRBD2. Trimming removed 5 bases from V and 2 bases from J; junction bases left unmatched: 3. CDR3 length: 15 amino acids. Germline-derived CDR1 and CDR2 are KGHSH and LQKENI. CDR3 coding DNA: TGTGCCAGCTCAGGTGGGACTAGCGGGGCCTACGAGCAGTACTTC. Translating gives CASSGGTSGAYEQYF.